The 31 T cell receptor beta chains below come from one sample, sequenced in a study of T cells in Graves' hyperthyroidism and ophthalmopathy. Amplified TCR beta CDR3 regions came from RNA transcripts. The HTBI primer set drove a first-round RT-PCR of the TCR CDR3. One entry per CDR3 protein, called by TCRdb with MiXCR from the multiplex PCR reads. The repertoire has hundreds of thousands of distinct CDR3 sequences, over 35% of them found once; the top ten carry approximately 8.7%. Sequenced material: blood. These receptors were taken from a man younger than 30 with Graves' hyperthyroidism.

The sample holds many counts of this clonotype. J is TRBJ1-1 and V is TRBV19; TRBD1 agrees at 7 bases. CDR3 length: 14 amino acids. Germline loops: CDR1 LNHDA, CDR2 SQIVND (reference sequence). Germline trimming cut 5 bases from V and 3 bases from J; bases unmatched to any gene: 6. CDR3 residues: CASSSSGGYTEAFF. The DNA for the CDR3 is TGTGCCAGTAGTTCGTCAGGGGGGTACACTGAAGCTTTCTTT.

This rearrangement joins TRBV12-3 or TRBV12-4 to TRBJ2-7; 10 bases map to TRBD2. The junction had 1 base not matched to a gene; V was cut back by 3 bases and J by 5 bases. This CDR3 spans 13 amino acids. The CDR3, as DNA: TGTGCCAGCAGTTTCCTAGCGGGGGACGAGCAGTACTTC. This gives the protein CASSFLAGDEQYF.

The rearrangement uses TRBV5-1 and TRBJ2-3; D may be TRBD2 (5 bases). Germline values: CDR1 SGHRS, CDR2 YFSETQ. CDR3 length: 14 amino acids. Deletions cut 0 bases from V and 6 bases from J, with 11 bases between. CDR3 DNA sequence: TGCGCCAGCAGCTTGGATGACGGGATCGATACGCAGTATTTT. Translated: CASSLDDGIDTQYF.

The V call is TRBV4-1, the J call TRBJ2-7; 7 bases match TRBD2. The J segment lost 2 bases and the V segment lost 3 bases, leaving 4 bases of the junction unmatched. Germline CDR1 is MGHRA and CDR2 is YSYEKL. CDR3 length: 14 amino acids. This CDR3 is CASSHPGGTYEQYF. The CDR3 DNA is TGCGCCAGCAGCCACCCGGGGGGTACCTACGAGCAGTACTTC.

This sequence joins TRBV6-6 and TRBJ2-6; tentatively, D is TRBD1 or TRBD2 (5 bases each). The germline V and J ends were trimmed by 7 bases and 0 bases, with 13 bases remaining between them. Germline V gene lookup returns CDR1 MNHNY and CDR2 SVGAGI (reference sequence). The CDR3 consists of 16 residues. The CDR3 loop reads CASNRDGVSGANVLTF. CDR3 DNA sequence: TGTGCCAGCAACCGGGACGGGGTCTCTGGGGCCAACGTCCTGACTTTC.

The chain uses TRBV7-3 and TRBJ1-1, with no clear D. CDR1 is SGHTA and CDR2 is FQGTGA in the germline V gene. V lost 5 bases and J lost 6, with 13 bases in between. The CDR3 runs to 13 residues. This CDR3 is CASSAEAGSEAFF. The CDR3 coding sequence is TGTGCCAGCAGCGCAGAGGCGGGCTCTGAAGCTTTCTTT.

This clonotype was observed at least ten times. This chain links TRBV11-2 with TRBJ1-1, with D unresolved. Germline lookup yields CDR1 SGHAT and CDR2 FQNNGV. The germline V and J ends were trimmed by 11 bases and 8 bases, with 21 bases remaining between them. The CDR3 consists of 13 residues. CDR3 DNA: TGTGCCGTTTCAGGCGGGCCCTACGAGGAAGCTTTCTTT. This gives the protein CAVSGGPYEEAFF.

This clonotype showed up many times. The chain links TRBV6-6 to TRBJ1-5; 10 nucleotides line up with TRBD1. The CDR3 has 14 residues. V shed 7 bases and J 5 bases; nucleotides not matched to a gene: 5. Germline V gene lookup returns CDR1 MNHNY and CDR2 SVGAGI (reference sequence). The CDR3 protein is CASIRGQGDQPQHF. Here the CDR3 DNA reads TGTGCCAGCATCCGAGGACAGGGGGATCAGCCCCAGCATTTT.

This rearrangement joins TRBV20-1 to TRBJ2-5, with D possibly being TRBD2 (5 bases). Trimming pared 3 bases from V and 5 bases from J, leaving 13 bases between. The CDR3 spans 13 residues. Germline V gives CDR1 DFQATT, CDR2 SNEGSKA (reference sequence). CDR3 sequence reads: CSASLGAAETQYF. In nucleotides, the CDR3 is TGCAGTGCTAGTCTGGGAGCGGCGGAGACCCAGTACTTC.

The chain carries TRBV7-9 and TRBJ2-7; D remains ambiguous. In germline, CDR1 is SEHNR, CDR2 FQNEAQ (reference sequence). Between the trimmed V and J ends, which lost 4 bases and 2 bases, there was a span of 15 bases. The CDR3 is 15 amino acids. The CDR3 here is CASSYPDKPTYEQYF. In nucleotides, the CDR3 is TGTGCCAGCAGCTACCCCGACAAGCCGACCTACGAGCAGTACTTC.

This clonotype was seen at least ten times. The rearrangement uses TRBV13 and TRBJ1-2; no firm D call. The CDR3 extends over 12 amino acids. Per the germline V gene, CDR1 is PRHDT and CDR2 is FYEKMQ (reference sequence). Trimming took off 1 base at V and 10 bases at J, with 10 bases between the two ends. As DNA, the CDR3 is TGTGCCAGCAGCTTAGAAGGGCAATACTACACCTTC. It translates to CASSLEGQYYTF.

The chain couples TRBV6-5 to TRBJ1-6; TRBD1 agrees at 7 bases. CDR1 is MNHEY, CDR2 SVGAGI, per germline. This CDR3 is built from 16 residues. V lost 0 bases, J lost 7 bases, and 6 bases stayed unmatched. CDR3 sequence (DNA): TGTGCCAGCAGTTACTCGGTGCAACAGGGGAATTCACCCCTCCACTTT. Its translation: CASSYSVQQGNSPLHF.

This chain connects TRBV7-9 to TRBJ2-7; D remains ambiguous. CDR3 length: 15 amino acids. Trimming took 1 base from V and 0 from J, leaving 10 bases between them. Germline values: CDR1 SEHNR, CDR2 FQNEAQ (reference sequence). Here the CDR3 reads CASSLVGSFSYEQYF. In DNA form, the CDR3 reads TGTGCCAGCAGCTTAGTGGGCAGTTTCTCCTACGAGCAGTACTTC.

The V call is TRBV29-1, the J call TRBJ2-5, with 10 bases matching TRBD2. CDR1 is SQVTM, CDR2 ANQGSEA, per germline. The CDR3 is 14 residues long. V lost 5 bases to trimming and J lost 5 bases; unmatched junction nucleotides: 8. The CDR3 sequence: CSVPQRGGGETQYF. In DNA, the CDR3 is TGCAGCGTTCCTCAGCGGGGGGGCGGGGAGACCCAGTACTTC. The complete variable domain, with remaining parts taken from reference TRBV29-1 and TRBJ2-5, reads SAVISQKPSRDICQRGTSLTIQCQVDSQVTMMFWYRQQPGQSLTLIATANQGSEATYESGFVIDKFPISRPNLTFSTLTVSNMSPEDSSIYLCSVPQRGGGETQYFGPGTRLLVL.

The CDR3 protein is CSVEDRPGANYGYTF. CDR3 DNA sequence: TGCAGCGTTGAAGATAGACCGGGAGCTAACTATGGCTACACCTTC. The V gene is TRBV29-1, the J gene TRBJ1-2; D is undetermined. The germline V gene encodes CDR1 SQVTM and CDR2 ANQGSEA. This CDR3 comprises 15 residues. Trimming shortened V by 0 bases and J by 0 bases, and 11 bases separated the two germline ends.

V is TRBV10-3 and J is TRBJ2-5; TRBD1 aligns across 9 bases. Trimming cost V 0 bases and J 10 bases; bases outside gene matches: 9. CDR3 length: 15 amino acids. CDR1 and CDR2 (germline): ENHRY, SYGVKD. CDR3 region: CAISESNRGRVDQYF. The CDR3 bases are TGTGCCATCAGTGAGTCAAACAGGGGGCGGGTGGACCAGTACTTC.

This clonotype was found a few times. The CDR3 sequence is CASRYRSATNEKLFF. The CDR3 DNA sequence: TGCGCCAGCAGATACAGAAGCGCAACTAATGAAAAACTGTTTTTT. V usage is TRBV5-1 and J usage is TRBJ1-4; D gene uncertain. The CDR3 length is 15 residues. Deletions cut 5 bases from V and 0 bases from J, with 11 bases between. From germline, CDR1 is SGHRS and CDR2 YFSETQ.

The chain joins TRBV6-6 to TRBJ1-1; 7 bases agree with TRBD1. The CDR3 runs 15 residues. V trimming: 3 bases; J trimming: 5 bases; junction bases outside the gene matches: 9. Germline V gene data show CDR1 as MNHNY and CDR2 as SVGAGI (reference sequence). The CDR3 nucleotides read TGTGCCAGCAGTTATCGCGCGACAGGGAGGACTGAAGCTTTCTTT. Translated: CASSYRATGRTEAFF.

This clonotype was seen a few times. With a much larger clone just one base away, this may be a read error. The chain uses TRBV25-1 and TRBJ1-1, with D possibly TRBD1 on 5 matching bases. CDR1 MGHDK and CDR2 SYGVNS come from the germline V gene. Trimming took 3 bases from V and 4 from J, leaving 15 bases between them. The CDR3 runs to 15 residues. As DNA, the CDR3 is TGTGCCAGCAGTGACCCAAAGACAGTGAGCACTGAAGCTTTCTTT. As protein: CASSDPKTVSTEAFF.

The chain has TRBV27 and TRBJ2-6; 8 positions match TRBD1. Germline CDR1 is MNHEY and CDR2 is SMNVEV (reference sequence). CDR3 length: 14 residues. V shed 3 bases and J 12 bases; nucleotides not matched to a gene: 7. CDR3 sequence: CASSFGQGFGVLTF. The CDR3 DNA sequence: TGTGCCAGCAGTTTTGGACAGGGATTTGGCGTCCTGACTTTC. The variable domain in full, with the rest retrieved from reference TRBV27 and TRBJ2-6, is EAQVTQNPRYLITVTGKKLTVTCSQNMNHEYMSWYRQDPGLGLRQIYYSMNVEVTDKGDVPEGYKVSRKEKRNFPLILESPSPNQTSLYFCASSFGQGFGVLTFGAGSRLTVL.

V and J are TRBV11-3 and TRBJ2-6, with D maybe TRBD1 (6 bases). This CDR3 has 16 residues. Germline V lookup: CDR1 SGHNT, CDR2 YENEEA. V lost 3 bases and J 4 bases, leaving 13 bases between the germline ends. The CDR3 region is CASSFDRIPGANVLTF. The DNA for the CDR3 is TGTGCCAGCAGCTTTGACAGGATACCCGGGGCCAACGTCCTGACTTTC.

The chain employs TRBV7-2 and TRBJ1-2, with 10 positions matching TRBD1. This CDR3 region has 14 residues. The V and J ends lost 5 bases and 9 bases, in that order; junction bases with no gene match: 9. The germline V gene encodes CDR1 SGHTA and CDR2 FQGNSA. CDR3 sequence reads: CASSKGDRGNSYTF. In DNA, the CDR3 is TGTGCCAGCAGCAAAGGGGACAGGGGTAATAGCTACACCTTC.

This clonotype was counted many times. V is TRBV29-1 and J is TRBJ1-1; D remains ambiguous. CDR1 and CDR2 (germline): SQVTM, ANQGSEA. The CDR3 loop spans 13 amino acids. V dropped 3 bases and J dropped 0 bases, with 8 bases sitting between them. CDR3 nucleotide sequence: TGCAGCGTTGATGGTGCCATGAACACTGAAGCTTTCTTT. It encodes CSVDGAMNTEAFF. The whole variable domain, filled in from reference TRBV29-1 and TRBJ1-1, reads SAVISQKPSRDICQRGTSLTIQCQVDSQVTMMFWYRQQPGQSLTLIATANQGSEATYESGFVIDKFPISRPNLTFSTLTVSNMSPEDSSIYLCSVDGAMNTEAFFGQGTRLTVV.

The chain is built from TRBV9 and TRBJ2-5, with 10 nucleotides matching TRBD1. The CDR3 consists of 17 residues. Germline values: CDR1 SGDLS, CDR2 YYNGEE. With 4 bases clipped from V and 4 bases from J, the junction kept 13 bases outside the gene matches. The CDR3 DNA sequence: TGTGCCAGCAGCCCCGCCGGGACAGGGGTTGGGGGAGAGACCCAGTACTTC. Translation gives CASSPAGTGVGGETQYF.

Comment on this clonotype: This CDR3 fails to terminate in the conserved phenylalanine or tryptophan, so it likely reflects a read error. No DNA is shown, since the ends of the CDR3 on it are uncertain; the CDR3 is the one TCRdb lists. The genes are TRBV5-1 and TRBJ2-6; no check of the table's D call, TRBD2, against the DNA was made. The CDR3 has 15 residues if both end residues are counted. Germline loops: CDR1 SGHRS, CDR2 YFSETQ. The CDR3 sequence: CASSLGGTGANVLVL.

This clonotype turned up a few times. The chain has TRBV7-9 and TRBJ1-1; TRBD1 aligns across 7 bases. Germline assignment: CDR1 SEHNR and CDR2 FQNEAQ (reference sequence). This CDR3 contains 14 residues. With 5 bases clipped from V and 3 bases from J, the junction kept 6 bases outside the gene matches. DNA for the CDR3: TGTGCCAGCAGCATGAACCAGGGGGACACTGAAGCTTTCTTT. Protein: CASSMNQGDTEAFF.

This clonotype was counted only a few times. The genes are TRBV7-2 and TRBJ1-6; 8 bases are a match to TRBD1. CDR3 length: 15 residues. With 10 bases clipped from V and 10 bases from J, the junction kept 15 bases outside the gene matches. Germline assignment: CDR1 SGHTA and CDR2 FQGNSA. The DNA of the CDR3 is TGTGCCACGGGGGGTGGACAGGGTTTAGCCTCACCCCTCCACTTT. Residues: CATGGGQGLASPLHF.

This clonotype occurred many times. The CDR3 bases are TGTGCCAGCAGCACACAGGGCGGGGAGCTGTTTTTT. Translation gives CASSTQGGELFF. The V call is TRBV9, the J call TRBJ2-2; a weak D match, TRBD1 (6 bases). This CDR3 has 12 amino acids. The V end was cut by 4 bases, the J end by 7 bases, with 8 bases between. The V gene's germline CDR1 is SGDLS and CDR2 YYNGEE.

The chain uses TRBV12-3 or TRBV12-4 and TRBJ2-7, with D tentatively TRBD2 (5 bases). The CDR3 has 12 residues. V lost 6 bases, J lost 9 bases, and 15 bases lay in between. This CDR3 is CASRGPDGGQYF. The CDR3 coding sequence is TGTGCCAGCAGGGGCCCAGATGGAGGGCAGTACTTC.

As regards this clonotype: A much larger clone differs from this one at a single base, so this may be a read error. The CDR3 does not end in the conserved phenylalanine or tryptophan, so this is likely a read error. The chain joins TRBV10-1 to TRBJ1-1, with a weak D call TRBD1 (5 bases). Germline assignment: CDR1 WNHNN and CDR2 SYGVQD (reference sequence). This CDR3 contains 13 residues. Trimming took 4 bases from V and 4 from J, leaving 10 bases between them. The chain's CDR3 is CASSAGGTTEAFS. The DNA of the CDR3 is TGCGCCAGCAGTGCTGGGGGGACCACTGAAGCTTTCTCT.

About this clonotype: A much more abundant neighbour one base away suggests this may be a read error. The V and J genes are TRBV11-2 and TRBJ1-5; no clear D gene. The CDR3 runs 14 residues. Germline assignment: CDR1 SGHAT and CDR2 FQNNGV. CDR3 in amino acids: CASSLEAGNRPQHF. CDR3 DNA: TGTGCCAGCAGCTTAGAGGCGGGCAATCGGCCCCAGCATTTT.